These 9 T cell receptor beta chains originate from one sample sequenced in a study of T cell responses to AZD1222 COVID-19 vaccine. TCRdb's copy holds only in-frame clones and misses some; the assay was immunoSEQ multiplex PCR. Seen here are several thousand clones, around nine tenths observed once, and the top ten hold under 8.5%. Sequenced material: peripheral blood, taken 28 days after the second AZD1222 dose. These receptors were collected from an adult who received the AZD1222 COVID-19 vaccine.

This sequence joins TRBV12-2 and TRBJ2-4; the DNA was not used to check the table's D call, TRBD2. TRBV12-2 is given as a pseudogene. This CDR3 has 16 residues. CDR3 loop: CASRLVPRLAKNIQYF. The CDR3 nucleotides are TGTGCAAGTCGCTTAGTACCCAGACTAGCCAAAAACATTCAGTACTTC.

This chain links TRBV6-1 with TRBJ1-2; perhaps TRBD1 as D (5 bases). The CDR3 spans 16 residues. Germline V gives CDR1 MNHNS, CDR2 SASEGT. V lost 2 bases and J 3 bases, leaving 16 bases between the germline ends. The CDR3 region has the DNA TGTGCCAGCAGTGAAATTATCAGGGTTTCATACTATGGCTACACCTTC. This codes for CASSEIIRVSYYGYTF.

The rearrangement uses TRBV7-2 and TRBJ2-7; weak D call: TRBD1 (6 bases). Germline CDR1 is SGHTA and CDR2 is FQGNSA. The CDR3 consists of 16 residues. V was pared by 6 bases and J by 0 bases, with 18 bases between. The CDR3 protein is CASSHTGTYTSYEQYF. CDR3 DNA sequence: TGTGCCAGCAGTCACACCGGGACATACACCTCCTACGAGCAGTACTTC.

The CDR3 DNA sequence: TGTGCCAGCAGTTTTCCGTCAGGTCAAAGGGAACTGTTTTTT. It specifies CASSFPSGQRELFF. The chain is built from TRBV28 and TRBJ1-4; D is undetermined. The germline CDR1 and CDR2 sequences are MDHEN and SYDVKM. Trimming pared 3 bases from V and 12 bases from J, leaving 17 bases between. The CDR3 covers 14 residues.

The chain recombines TRBV5-1 with TRBJ2-7; D not certain. This CDR3 has 11 residues. CDR1 is SGHRS, CDR2 YFSETQ, per germline. The V gene lost 1 base and the J gene lost 5 bases, with 4 bases spanning the gap. In DNA, the CDR3 is TGCGCCAGCAGCTTGAGGGACGAGCAGTACTTC. The encoded protein is CASSLRDEQYF.

The CDR3 loop is CASNLGQGYGYTF. CDR3 nucleotides: TGTGCCAGCAACCTGGGACAGGGCTATGGCTACACCTTC. This chain joins TRBV12-3 or TRBV12-4 and TRBJ1-2; 9 bases map to TRBD1. V trimming: 7 bases; J trimming: 4 bases; junction bases outside the gene matches: 4. The CDR3 covers 13 residues.

This chain uses TRBV28 with TRBJ2-2; unclear D gene. Germline CDR1 and CDR2: MDHEN and SYDVKM. This CDR3 spans 14 amino acids. V dropped 5 bases and J dropped 0 bases, with 7 bases sitting between them. In nucleotides, the CDR3 is TGTGCCAGCAGTCCTCAACCGAACACCGGGGAGCTGTTTTTT. Translating gives CASSPQPNTGELFF.

The chain recombines TRBV6-5 with TRBJ2-7, with 7 bases fitting TRBD1. The germline V gene encodes CDR1 MNHEY and CDR2 SVGAGI. The junction had 7 bases not matched to a gene; V was cut back by 6 bases and J by 2 bases. The CDR3 is 14 residues long. In DNA form, the CDR3 reads TGTGCCAGCAGGTGGACAGGCGACACCTACGAGCAGTACTTC. Protein product: CASRWTGDTYEQYF.

The V and J genes are TRBV29-1 and TRBJ1-4, with unresolved D. Trimming pared 4 bases from V and 8 bases from J, leaving 14 bases between. The CDR3 has 13 residues. Germline V gene lookup returns CDR1 SQVTM and CDR2 ANQGSEA. CDR3 coding DNA: TGCAGCGTTGGTTCGAAAAGGGAAGAAAAACTGTTTTTT. Encoded protein: CSVGSKREEKLFF. Full variable domain (outside the CDR3, taken from reference TRBV29-1 and TRBJ1-4): SAVISQKPSRDICQRGTSLTIQCQVDSQVTMMFWYRQQPGQSLTLIATANQGSEATYESGFVIDKFPISRPNLTFSTLTVSNMSPEDSSIYLCSVGSKREEKLFFGSGTQLSVL.